The clone carrying this TCR beta chain was detected many times. Its antigen is currently unknown. The sample originates from a study of neurological immune-mediated disorders. Study outcomes and limitations: For the multiple sclerosis repertoire cluster, no association with any clinical or MRI feature was found.

MiXCR was run by TCRdb on the 5' RACE reads, yielding one entry per CDR3 protein. The data contain tens of thousands of distinct CDR3 sequences, over 2% of them seen just once; the ten biggest clones take up about 2.4%. There are 17 residues in the CDR3. With V trimmed by 4 bases and J by 4 bases, 13 bases remained unmatched. Looked up from germline, CDR1 is SGHKS and CDR2 is YYEKEE (reference sequence). Unsorted libraries were generated from 2 million PBMCs. These cells had been stored in RNAlater at -80 C. The specimen was PBMCs. V usage is TRBV5-5 and J usage is TRBJ1-2, with 10 bases fitting TRBD1. The receptor was derived from a man in his fifties or sixties with multiple sclerosis. In DNA, the CDR3 is TGTGCCAGCAGCCTCGACTTCGTGACAGGGGGCGTCTATGGCTACACCTTC. Encoded protein: CASSLDFVTGGVYGYTF.